This passage covers 7 T cell receptor beta chains from one sample sequenced in a study of blood T cells in healthy people across ages. The use of a sample-barcoded 5' primer and a J-beta primer mix characterized a second PCR of roughly 6 to 11 cycles. TCRdb redid the calling of the 5' RACE reads with MiXCR, one entry per CDR3 protein. The table records approximately 850,000 distinct CDR3 sequences, 55% to 70% of them present only once. Input material: blood. These TCRs come from a man aged 25-45 years in good health.

This clonotype was seen only once. This chain links TRBV20-1 with TRBJ1-5; no firm D call. Between the trimmed V and J ends, which lost 5 bases and 8 bases, there was a span of 19 bases. From germline, CDR1 is DFQATT and CDR2 SNEGSKA (reference sequence). The CDR3 covers 14 residues. CDR3 sequence: CSAAGPIAVEPQHF. The CDR3 bases are TGCAGTGCTGCCGGACCGATCGCCGTAGAGCCCCAGCATTTT.

This rearrangement joins TRBV4-1 to TRBJ2-7; possibly TRBD1 for D (5 bases). The CDR3 contains 15 residues. V dropped 0 bases and J dropped 2 bases, with 11 bases sitting between them. Germline V gives CDR1 MGHRA, CDR2 YSYEKL. CDR3 in DNA: TGCGCCAGCAGCCAAGATTTTACGGACACCTACGAGCAGTACTTC. This encodes CASSQDFTDTYEQYF.

The rearrangement links TRBV2 to TRBJ2-7; unclear D gene. V was trimmed by 2 bases and J by 0 bases, leaving 5 bases between them. The CDR3 has 13 residues. Germline V CDR1 and CDR2: SNHLY, FYNNEI. Here the CDR3 DNA reads TGTGCCAGCAGTGAAAACTTCTCCTACGAGCAGTACTTC. Protein product: CASSENFSYEQYF.

This clonotype was picked up a small number of times. The chain uses TRBV7-9 and TRBJ2-4; D remains ambiguous. Germline lookup yields CDR1 SEHNR and CDR2 FQNEAQ (reference sequence). The CDR3 has 16 amino acids. Trimming left V 2 bases short and J 2 bases short, with 13 bases between. The CDR3 DNA sequence: TGTGCCAGCAGCTTAATCCCAGCTCTAACCAAAAACATTCAGTACTTC. It specifies CASSLIPALTKNIQYF.

The rearrangement uses TRBV28 and TRBJ1-5; TRBD1 matches at 7 bases. Germline-derived CDR1 and CDR2 are MDHEN and SYDVKM. The junction had 7 bases not matched to a gene; V was cut back by 6 bases and J by 5 bases. This CDR3 has 14 residues. The CDR3 DNA reads as TGTGCCAGCAGCGGCGGGACAGTCGATCAGCCCCAGCATTTT. This sequence encodes CASSGGTVDQPQHF.

The table lists this clonotype with a few counts. V usage is TRBV6-6 and J usage is TRBJ2-7, with 8 bases fitting TRBD1. The CDR3 totals 16 residues. Germline V gene data show CDR1 as MNHNY and CDR2 as SVGAGI (reference sequence). Trimming cost V 5 bases and J 0 bases; bases outside gene matches: 9. CDR3 in amino acids: CASSPIPDRDSYEQYF. The CDR3 nucleotides are TGTGCCAGCAGTCCGATCCCGGACAGGGACTCCTACGAGCAGTACTTC.

This clonotype showed up just a few times. This rearrangement joins TRBV6-5 to TRBJ1-5; D not certain. V lost 2 bases, J lost 5 bases, and 7 bases lay in between. The CDR3 has 13 residues. The germline V gene has CDR1 MNHEY and CDR2 SVGAGI. CDR3 region: CASSYLRDQPQHF. In DNA, the CDR3 is TGTGCCAGCAGTTACCTTAGAGATCAGCCCCAGCATTTT.